The 2 T cell receptor beta chains given below trace back to one sample, sequenced in a study of cytomegalovirus exposure and HLA in healthy donors. PCR employed 60 Vbeta and 13 Jbeta primers. Assay used: immunoSEQ multiplex PCR; TCRdb lists only in-frame clones, some missing. Of about 210,000 clones listed, roughly four fifths were seen once; the top ten hold roughly 10%. The sequencing sample was made of PBMCs. The source of these receptors is a woman aged 45-65 years in good health and CMV-seropositive.

The chain carries TRBV5-1 and TRBJ1-1, with TRBD1 matching over 10 bases. Trimming cost V 3 bases and J 5 bases; bases outside gene matches: 10. Per germline, CDR1 SGHRS and CDR2 YFSETQ. CDR3 size: 16 residues. The CDR3 loop is CASSYSGTGVWTEAFF. As DNA, the CDR3 is TGCGCCAGCAGCTATTCGGGGACAGGGGTCTGGACTGAAGCTTTCTTT.

The chain combines TRBV29-1 with TRBJ2-1, with D possibly TRBD2 on 5 matching bases. V dropped 4 bases and J dropped 6 bases, with 22 bases sitting between them. The CDR3 totals 16 residues. The germline CDR1 and CDR2 sequences are SQVTM and ANQGSEA. CDR3 coding DNA: TGCAGCGTTGGCGGGTTCGAGACTCGTGCCCTCAATGAGCAGTTCTTC. It encodes CSVGGFETRALNEQFF.